The T cell receptor beta chain under discussion was sequenced for a study of cytomegalovirus exposure and HLA in healthy donors. Primers: 60 Vbeta forward and 13 Jbeta reverse. Some clones are missing from TCRdb's copy, which holds only in-frame ones; the method was immunoSEQ multiplex PCR. Among some 110,000 clones listed, roughly 80% were seen once. This CDR3 contains 20 residues. This clone came up a few times. The receptor comes from a man aged 25-45 years in good health and CMV-seropositive. This chain connects TRBV12-2 to TRBJ2-3; TRBD2 is the table's D call, not checked against the DNA. TRBV12-2 is a documented pseudogene. Sequencing used PBMCs. Here the CDR3 DNA reads TGTGCAAGTCGCTTAGGGGGGAGACTAGCGGGTTTTCTTCGGACAGATACGCAGTATTTT. Protein: CASRLGGRLAGFLRTDTQYF.